Each of the 31 T cell receptor beta chains below was sequenced from the same sample in a study of T cell responses to AZD1222 COVID-19 vaccine. Clones were read by immunoSEQ multiplex PCR, and TCRdb kept only the in-frame ones, dropping some. Found here are over 45,000 clones, around 85% of them singletons; the top ten hold roughly 16%. Sequencing used peripheral blood, obtained on day 0 of AZD1222 vaccination. The receptors derive from an adult in good health.

The rearrangement uses TRBV7-8 and TRBJ2-2; D perhaps matches TRBD2 (5 bases). CDR1 is SGHVS and CDR2 is FQNEAQ in the germline V gene. This CDR3 is 13 amino acids long. V dropped 7 bases and J dropped 3 bases, with 9 bases sitting between them. The CDR3 is CASTVEDTGELFF. The DNA for the CDR3 is TGTGCCAGCACGGTGGAGGACACCGGGGAGCTGTTTTTT.

The CDR3 DNA follows: TGTGCCAGCAGCTTAGCAACAGGGCAAGGGGAGACCCAGTACTTC. Its translation: CASSLATGQGETQYF. The chain recombines TRBV7-9 with TRBJ2-5, with D perhaps matching TRBD1 (6 bases). There are 15 residues in the CDR3. V was cut by 0 bases and J by 5 bases, with 13 bases left in between. Germline V gene data show CDR1 as SEHNR and CDR2 as FQNEAQ (reference sequence).

This CDR3 reads CASMGWDRSDGYTF. In DNA form, the CDR3 reads TGTGCCAGCATGGGTTGGGACCGATCGGATGGCTACACCTTC. This chain uses TRBV6-5 with TRBJ1-2, with TRBD1 as a possible D gene (5 bases). Germline V gives CDR1 MNHEY, CDR2 SVGAGI. The CDR3 loop spans 14 amino acids. The V end was cut by 7 bases, the J end by 6 bases, with 18 bases between.

This clone was seen once. The gene calls are TRBV5-6 and TRBJ1-4; no firm D call. Germline CDR1 reads SGHDT; CDR2 reads YYEEEE. This CDR3 comprises 14 residues. Trimming stripped 2 bases from V and 0 bases from J, with 5 bases between. CDR3 DNA: TGTGCCAGCAGCTTCATTGCAACTAATGAAAAACTGTTTTTT. This gives the protein CASSFIATNEKLFF.

The rearrangement uses TRBV11-2 and TRBJ2-2; the D gene is possibly TRBD2 (5 bases). Germline-derived CDR1 and CDR2 are SGHAT and FQNNGV. The CDR3 has 16 residues. The V end was cut by 5 bases, the J end by 4 bases, with 17 bases between. The DNA of the CDR3 is TGTGCCAGCAGCCCACTGACCTGGGCGGGCACCGGGGAGCTGTTTTTT. Protein product: CASSPLTWAGTGELFF. The full variable domain, completed using reference TRBV11-2 and TRBJ2-2, is EAGVAQSPRYKIIEKRQSVAFWCNPISGHATLYWYQQILGQGPKLLIQFQNNGVVDDSQLPKDRFSAERLKGVDSTLKIQPAKLEDSAVYLCASSPLTWAGTGELFFGEGSRLTVL.

V gene TRBV9 combines with J gene TRBJ2-7; no firm D call. This CDR3 has 15 residues. Germline V gene data show CDR1 as SGDLS and CDR2 as YYNGEE. Trimming pared 0 bases from V and 0 bases from J, leaving 10 bases between. The CDR3, as DNA: TGTGCCAGCAGCGTAGAGCTGGACGGCTCCTACGAGCAGTACTTC. Residues: CASSVELDGSYEQYF.

This chain connects TRBV27 to TRBJ2-1; the D gene is possibly TRBD1 (6 bases). The CDR3 has 14 amino acids. V was trimmed by 3 bases and J by 4 bases, leaving 10 bases between them. The germline V gene encodes CDR1 MNHEY and CDR2 SMNVEV (reference sequence). The CDR3 loop is CASSLQDSYNEQFF. The CDR3 DNA reads TGTGCCAGCAGTTTGCAGGACAGTTACAATGAGCAGTTCTTC.

The CDR3 coding sequence is TGTGCCACCAGTGATCGACACACTGAAGCTTTCTTT. This encodes CATSDRHTEAFF. The V and J genes are TRBV24-1 and TRBJ1-1; D gene uncertain. Germline assignment: CDR1 KGHDR and CDR2 SFDVKD. Trimming stripped 3 bases from V and 3 bases from J, with 4 bases between. The CDR3 loop spans 12 amino acids.

J is TRBJ1-1 and V is TRBV7-9, with D possibly matching TRBD1 (5 bases). The CDR3 length is 11 residues. Germline lookup yields CDR1 SEHNR and CDR2 FQNEAQ (reference sequence). V dropped 3 bases and J dropped 7 bases, with 6 bases sitting between them. The CDR3 bases are TGTGCCAGCAGCTTGGGACTTGAAGCTTTCTTT. This codes for CASSLGLEAFF. The complete variable domain, with remaining parts taken from reference TRBV7-9 and TRBJ1-1, reads DTGVSQNPRHKITKRGQNVTFRCDPISEHNRLYWYRQTLGQGPEFLTYFQNEAQLEKSRLLSDRFSAERPKGSFSTLEIQRTEQGDSAMYLCASSLGLEAFFGQGTRLTVV.

This clone was recorded once. The CDR3 reads CASSAGGRGTSGSFSYNEQFF. CDR3 nucleotide sequence: TGTGCCAGCAGCGCCGGGGGACGGGGGACTAGCGGAAGTTTCTCCTACAATGAGCAGTTCTTC. The chain joins TRBV9 to TRBJ2-1; TRBD2 agrees at 11 bases. The CDR3 contains 21 residues. Per germline, CDR1 SGDLS and CDR2 YYNGEE. The V gene end was trimmed by 3 bases and the J gene end by 0 bases; junction bases not matched to a gene: 17.

The chain joins TRBV6-5 to TRBJ2-6; no clear D gene. Deletions cut 0 bases from V and 1 base from J, with 7 bases between. CDR1 is MNHEY, CDR2 SVGAGI, per germline. The CDR3 covers 16 residues. Here the CDR3 reads CASSYSAVSGANVLTF. The CDR3 DNA follows: TGTGCCAGCAGTTACTCAGCAGTTTCTGGGGCCAACGTCCTGACTTTC.

J is TRBJ2-7 and V is TRBV10-3; D perhaps matches TRBD2 (6 bases). The CDR3 covers 13 residues. From germline, CDR1 is ENHRY and CDR2 SYGVKD. The germline V and J ends were trimmed by 3 bases and 2 bases, with 8 bases remaining between them. The CDR3 coding sequence is TGTGCCATCAGTGACGGGGGACCCTACGAGCAGTACTTC. The encoded protein is CAISDGGPYEQYF.

The chain carries TRBV2 and TRBJ2-1, with 11 nucleotides matching TRBD2. Germline CDR1 and CDR2: SNHLY and FYNNEI. Trimming took 5 bases from V and 14 from J; bases not matched to a gene: 14. This CDR3 has 15 amino acids. CDR3 region: CASSTGTSGRAGKFF. For the CDR3, the DNA is TGTGCCAGCAGTACCGGGACTAGCGGCCGAGCGGGGAAGTTCTTC.

The chain carries TRBV6-1 and TRBJ1-4; D unresolved. V lost 2 bases to trimming and J lost 5 bases, with 15 bases between them. The CDR3 runs to 16 residues. The germline V gene has CDR1 MNHNS and CDR2 SASEGT. CDR3 in DNA: TGTGCCAGCAGTGAACGGCGGGGTGGGCGGAATGAAAAACTGTTTTTT. Translating it yields CASSERRGGRNEKLFF.

The chain uses TRBV29-1 and TRBJ2-7; D is perhaps TRBD1 or TRBD2 (5 bases each). Trimming removed 4 bases from V and 0 bases from J, with 13 bases in between. Germline CDR1 and CDR2: SQVTM and ANQGSEA. The length of the CDR3 is 14 residues. CDR3 DNA sequence: TGCAGCGTTGGAGGGGCATGGGGCTCCTACGAGCAGTACTTC. Its translation is CSVGGAWGSYEQYF.

The chain uses TRBV5-4 and TRBJ1-1; D might be TRBD1 (5 bases). Trimming cost V 6 bases and J 10 bases, with 25 bases left between them. Per germline, CDR1 SGHNT and CDR2 YYREEE (reference sequence). The CDR3 has 15 amino acids. The CDR3 sequence: CASTTETNKGVVAFF. The CDR3 DNA is TGTGCCAGCACCACGGAAACCAACAAAGGGGTGGTAGCTTTCTTT.

V is TRBV10-3 and J is TRBJ2-7; TRBD2 is a possible D gene (5 bases). Germline V gene lookup returns CDR1 ENHRY and CDR2 SYGVKD. V was cut by 0 bases and J by 0 bases, with 12 bases left in between. The CDR3 has 16 residues. CDR3 DNA sequence: TGTGCCATCAGTGAGTCGTCGGGGTGGAGCTCCTACGAGCAGTACTTC. This gives the protein CAISESSGWSSYEQYF.

This chain joins TRBV7-9 and TRBJ2-7, with D unresolved. The V gene lost 5 bases and the J gene lost 0 bases, with 14 bases spanning the gap. The CDR3 loop spans 15 amino acids. Germline V gene data show CDR1 as SEHNR and CDR2 as FQNEAQ (reference sequence). The CDR3 coding sequence is TGTGCCAGCAGCCACCCTGAGGCCCGCTCCTACGAGCAGTACTTC. This gives the protein CASSHPEARSYEQYF. Supplemented by reference TRBV7-9 and TRBJ2-7, the full variable domain reads DTGVSQNPRHKITKRGQNVTFRCDPISEHNRLYWYRQTLGQGPEFLTYFQNEAQLEKSRLLSDRFSAERPKGSFSTLEIQRTEQGDSAMYLCASSHPEARSYEQYFGPGTRLTVT.

V and J are TRBV19 and TRBJ2-1; 8 bases map to TRBD1. Losses at the gene ends were 5 bases for V and 0 bases for J; bases not matched to a gene: 21. The CDR3 loop spans 21 amino acids. Looked up from germline, CDR1 is LNHDA and CDR2 is SQIVND (reference sequence). For the CDR3, the DNA is TGTGCCAGTAGTCTCAGGGGGCCAGGGGGCGATTACCATAGCTCCTACAATGAGCAGTTCTTC. This gives the protein CASSLRGPGGDYHSSYNEQFF.

The J gene is TRBJ2-1, the V gene TRBV27, with D perhaps matching TRBD1 or TRBD2 (5 bases each). V lost 0 bases, J lost 7 bases, and 7 bases lay in between. The V gene's germline CDR1 is MNHEY and CDR2 SMNVEV (reference sequence). The CDR3 consists of 13 residues. In nucleotides, the CDR3 is TGTGCCAGCAGTTTATCGAGGGGAAATGAGCAGTTCTTC. This sequence encodes CASSLSRGNEQFF.

The V and J genes are TRBV28 and TRBJ1-5; 11 positions agree with TRBD1. This CDR3 region has 16 residues. The V and J ends lost 7 bases and 7 bases, in that order; junction bases with no gene match: 12. CDR1 is MDHEN, CDR2 SYDVKM, per germline. In DNA, the CDR3 is TGTGCCAGCAATGCGCCGGGACAGGGGGTGTGGCAGCCCCAGCATTTT. It is translated as CASNAPGQGVWQPQHF.

This chain uses TRBV7-9 with TRBJ1-3; maybe TRBD1 (6 bases). CDR3 length equals 16 residues. The germline gives CDR1 SEHNR, CDR2 FQNEAQ (reference sequence). Trimming took 2 bases from V and 3 from J, leaving 14 bases between them. The CDR3 coding sequence is TGTGCCAGCAGCTTAATCAGGTCAGGGGTTGGAAACACCATATATTTT. It encodes CASSLIRSGVGNTIYF.

V usage is TRBV9 and J usage is TRBJ1-2; TRBD1 is a possible D gene (5 bases). Germline V gives CDR1 SGDLS, CDR2 YYNGEE. The CDR3 contains 14 residues. Trimming pared 5 bases from V and 6 bases from J, leaving 17 bases between. The CDR3 reads CASRKYGGLDGYTF. CDR3 in DNA: TGTGCCAGCAGAAAGTACGGGGGATTGGATGGCTACACCTTC.

The genes are TRBV9 and TRBJ2-2; tentatively, D is TRBD2 (5 bases). From germline, CDR1 is SGDLS and CDR2 YYNGEE. This CDR3 region has 14 residues. Trimming removed 3 bases at V and 5 bases at J, with 11 bases between. Here the CDR3 DNA reads TGTGCCAGCAGCGAGGGAGTGGGGACCGGGGAGCTGTTTTTT. Its translation is CASSEGVGTGELFF.

The rearrangement uses TRBV7-2 and TRBJ2-7; no reliable D call. Germline V gene sequence: CDR1 SGHTA, CDR2 FQGNSA. V lost 4 bases to trimming and J lost 3 bases, with 7 bases between them. The CDR3 runs to 12 residues. CDR3 coding DNA: TGTGCCAGCAGCTCCGCCTTCTACGAGCAGTACTTC. Translated: CASSSAFYEQYF.

The chain recombines TRBV7-8 with TRBJ1-4, with D unclear. Germline V CDR1 and CDR2: SGHVS, FQNEAQ. This CDR3 is 15 amino acids long. Trimming took 3 bases from V and 8 from J, leaving 16 bases between them. In nucleotides, the CDR3 is TGTGCCAGCAGCTTGGTGGATCCCCTAAAGGAAAAACTGTTTTTT. It translates to CASSLVDPLKEKLFF. The whole variable domain, remainder taken from reference TRBV7-8 and TRBJ1-4, is GAGVSQSPRYKVAKRGQDVALRCDPISGHVSLFWYQQALGQGPEFLTYFQNEAQLDKSGLPSDRFFAERPEGSVSTLKIQRTQQEDSAVYLCASSLVDPLKEKLFFGSGTQLSVL.

The J gene is TRBJ2-7, the V gene TRBV6-5; D may match TRBD1 or TRBD2 (6 bases each). Germline lookup yields CDR1 MNHEY and CDR2 SVGAGI. The V end lost 2 bases, the J end lost 2 bases, and 13 bases lay between the germline ends. This CDR3 comprises 15 residues. CDR3 bases: TGTGCCAGCAGTTACGGCCGACGGGGGCCCTACGAGCAGTACTTC. Translated: CASSYGRRGPYEQYF.

This clone appeared once. Mismatch with germline at one junction end may stem from a read error. The chain joins TRBV6-5 to TRBJ1-6; unclear D gene. The CDR3 totals 15 residues. Looked up from germline, CDR1 is MNHEY and CDR2 is SVGAGI. CDR3 amino acids: CASSDSELFLVPLHF. CDR3 nucleotides: TGTGCCAGCAGTGACTCAGAACTATTCCTAGTTCCCCTCCACTTT.

V usage is TRBV7-9 and J usage is TRBJ1-2; D remains unclear. CDR1 and CDR2 from the germline V gene are SEHNR and FQNEAQ (reference sequence). This CDR3 spans 12 amino acids. V dropped 5 bases and J dropped 8 bases, with 12 bases sitting between them. DNA for the CDR3: TGTGCCAGCAGCAACCGGGAAATAGGCTACACCTTC. Translation gives CASSNREIGYTF.

The gene calls are TRBV6-1 and TRBJ1-1; D unresolved. The V and J ends lost 0 bases and 9 bases respectively, with 14 bases between them. CDR3 length: 14 amino acids. Germline CDR1 and CDR2: MNHNS and SASEGT. CDR3 amino acids: CASSEALGTAKAFF. Written as DNA, the CDR3 is TGTGCCAGCAGTGAAGCCCTAGGAACAGCCAAAGCTTTCTTT.

The gene calls are TRBV28 and TRBJ2-1, with TRBD2 matching over 8 bases. The junction had 10 bases not matched to a gene; V was cut back by 5 bases and J by 7 bases. CDR3 length: 15 amino acids. Germline V lookup: CDR1 MDHEN, CDR2 SYDVKM. The CDR3 loop is CASSVRRGARNEQFF. The DNA of the CDR3 is TGTGCCAGCAGTGTTAGGCGGGGGGCCAGAAATGAGCAGTTCTTC.